This is a list of T cell receptor beta chains from one sample in a study of cytomegalovirus exposure and HLA in healthy donors. Method: immunoSEQ multiplex PCR; TCRdb's copy keeps in-frame clones and lacks some. This listing includes about 120,000 clones. The sequenced material came from PBMCs. These receptor sequences come from a man aged 18 to 29 in good health and CMV-seronegative. Each CDR3 is given with its conserved first and last residue. A D gene is named only where the DNA matches it firmly.

v_call: TRBV6-6; d_call: NA; cdr3_length: 15; j_call: TRBJ2-1; cdr3_nt: TGTGCCAGCAGTTACGGAGGTATTGAGCACCTGAGGCAGTTCTTC; cdr3_aa: CASSYGGIEHLRQFF
v_call: TRBV7-2; d_call: TRBD2; cdr3_length: 15; j_call: TRBJ2-1; cdr3_nt: TGTGCCAGCAACCAGGGGACTAGCTCCTACAATGAGCAGTTCTTC; cdr3_aa: CASNQGTSSYNEQFF
v_call: TRBV7-2; d_call: NA; cdr3_length: 11; j_call: TRBJ2-7; cdr3_nt: TGTGCCAGCAGCTCCACATACGAGCAGTACTTC; cdr3_aa: CASSSTYEQYF
v_call: TRBV2; d_call: TRBD2; cdr3_length: 17; j_call: TRBJ2-3; cdr3_nt: TGTGCCAGCTGGGGAGGAACTAGCGGGAGTTTCTCAGATACGCAGTATTTT; cdr3_aa: CASWGGTSGSFSDTQYF
v_call: TRBV19; d_call: NA; cdr3_length: 14; j_call: TRBJ2-3; cdr3_nt: TGTGCCAGTAGAACCGGGGGTTACACAGATACGCAGTATTTT; cdr3_aa: CASRTGGYTDTQYF
v_call: TRBV2; d_call: NA; cdr3_length: 15; j_call: TRBJ1-1; cdr3_nt: NA; cdr3_aa: CASSILGQGITEAFF
v_call: TRBV28; d_call: NA; cdr3_length: 11; j_call: TRBJ1-1; cdr3_nt: TGTGCCAGCAGCCGCAGAACTGAAGCTTTCTTT; cdr3_aa: CASSRRTEAFF
v_call: TRBV10-1; d_call: NA; cdr3_length: 15; j_call: TRBJ1-4; cdr3_nt: TGCGCCAGCAGTGATTCGGGTGAGACTAATGAAAAACTGTTTTTT; cdr3_aa: CASSDSGETNEKLFF
v_call: TRBV29-1; d_call: TRBD1; cdr3_length: 13; j_call: TRBJ2-5; cdr3_nt: TGCAGCGTTCGGACAGGGGGTAAAGAGACCCAGTACTTC; cdr3_aa: CSVRTGGKETQYF
v_call: TRBV5-1; d_call: NA; cdr3_length: 12; j_call: TRBJ2-5; cdr3_nt: TGCGCCAGCCGGGACTCTCAAGAGACCCAGTACTTC; cdr3_aa: CASRDSQETQYF
v_call: TRBV28; d_call: TRBD1; cdr3_length: 13; j_call: TRBJ1-2; cdr3_nt: TGTGCCAGCAGCCTGGGGACAGCTTATGGCTACACCTTC; cdr3_aa: CASSLGTAYGYTF
v_call: TRBV9; d_call: TRBD1; cdr3_length: 15; j_call: TRBJ1-1; cdr3_nt: TGTGCCAGCAGCGCGGGACAGGGTGATCGCACTGAAGCTTTCTTT; cdr3_aa: CASSAGQGDRTEAFF
v_call: TRBV18; d_call: TRBD1; cdr3_length: 13; j_call: TRBJ2-7; cdr3_nt: TGTGCCAGCTCCTTACAGGGGACCTACGAGCAGTACTTC; cdr3_aa: CASSLQGTYEQYF
v_call: TRBV29-1; d_call: NA; cdr3_length: 14; j_call: TRBJ1-2; cdr3_nt: TGCAGCGTTGTCCGGGACTCATCCGCATATGGCTACACCTTC; cdr3_aa: CSVVRDSSAYGYTF
v_call: TRBV19; d_call: TRBD2; cdr3_length: 14; j_call: TRBJ2-3; cdr3_nt: TGTGCCAGTAGTGATAGCGGGGGGCTCAATACGCAGTATTTT; cdr3_aa: CASSDSGGLNTQYF
v_call: TRBV4-2; d_call: NA; cdr3_length: 15; j_call: TRBJ2-5; cdr3_nt: TGTGCCAGCAGCCACGGTCGGGACTTAAAAGAGACCCAGTACTTC; cdr3_aa: CASSHGRDLKETQYF
v_call: TRBV4-1; d_call: TRBD1; cdr3_length: 14; j_call: TRBJ1-1; cdr3_nt: TGCGCCAGCAGCCAAGAGGGACAGCTCACTGAAGCTTTCTTT; cdr3_aa: CASSQEGQLTEAFF
v_call: TRBV4-3; d_call: TRBD2; cdr3_length: 17; j_call: TRBJ2-3; cdr3_nt: TGCGCCAGCAGCCGGACGAGGCGGGGGGCGAATACAGATACGCAGTATTTT; cdr3_aa: CASSRTRRGANTDTQYF
v_call: TRBV7-2; d_call: NA; cdr3_length: 17; j_call: TRBJ2-3; cdr3_nt: TGTGCCAGCAGCTTTTTCTGGGAGAGCGGGTCCACAGATACGCAGTATTTT; cdr3_aa: CASSFFWESGSTDTQYF
v_call: TRBV28; d_call: NA; cdr3_length: 14; j_call: TRBJ1-1; cdr3_nt: TGTGCCAGCAGTCCCCAGAACATGAACACTGAAGCTTTCTTT; cdr3_aa: CASSPQNMNTEAFF